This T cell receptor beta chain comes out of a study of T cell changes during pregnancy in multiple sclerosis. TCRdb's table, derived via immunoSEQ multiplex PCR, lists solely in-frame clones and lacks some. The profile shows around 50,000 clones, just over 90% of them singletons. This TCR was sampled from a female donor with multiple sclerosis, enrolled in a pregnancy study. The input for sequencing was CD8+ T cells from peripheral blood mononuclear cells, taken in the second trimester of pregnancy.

The CDR3 sequence is CASSSGRSANQPQHF. The CDR3 nucleotides read TGTGCCAGCAGCTCCGGGAGGAGTGCCAATCAGCCCCAGCATTTT. The V call is TRBV7-8, the J call TRBJ1-5; D remains unclear. This CDR3 region has 15 residues. The V end was cut by 4 bases, the J end by 3 bases, with 13 bases between. In germline, CDR1 is SGHVS, CDR2 FQNEAQ.